This T cell receptor beta chain was captured by sequencing in a study of cytomegalovirus exposure and HLA in healthy donors. General study results and limits: Sequencing depth across donors, presence/absence analyses assumed, was roughly uniform. TRBV6-2, TRBV6-3 and some other V segments were unresolvable in 87-base-pair reads. Analysis was carried out at a later point, and it linked a missense DCLRE1C variant to TCR beta V- and J-gene trimming.

CDR3 length: 15 residues. Germline V gene sequence: CDR1 MNHNS, CDR2 SASEGT. V lost 3 bases to trimming and J lost 2 bases; unmatched junction nucleotides: 5. Primers: 60 Vbeta forward and 13 Jbeta reverse. Method: immunoSEQ multiplex PCR; TCRdb's copy keeps in-frame clones and lacks some. Of about 120,000 clones listed, 70% to 90% are singletons. Points on this clone: Its antigen is not known.

The J gene is TRBJ2-3, the V gene TRBV6-1; 7 bases match TRBD1. This sequence originates from a man in his late teens or twenties in good health and CMV-seropositive. Input material: PBMCs. The CDR3, as DNA: TGTGCCAGCAGTGAGTCAGGGGGATTCACAGATACGCAGTATTTT. It codes for CASSESGGFTDTQYF.